This TCR beta chain is from a study of T cells after yellow fever vaccination. This clonotype has just a few counts. Its antigen is as yet unknown. CDR1 and CDR2 from the germline V gene are MNHEY and SMNVEV (reference sequence). There are 14 residues in the CDR3. V lost 5 bases and J lost 11; bases outside the gene matches: 10. TCRdb re-analysed the 5' RACE reads in MiXCR, keeping a single row per CDR3 protein. The table shows 100,000 to 150,000 distinct CDR3 sequences, with around 9.8% occurring only once. General observations from the study: Post-booster repertoires again held most primary-vaccination clones (about 95% CD4, 80% to 90% CD8).

Source: CD8+ T cells sorted from PBMCs, taken on the day of the yellow fever booster vaccination. This TCR was recovered from a man between 18 and 29 years old who received the YFV17D yellow fever vaccine. The chain carries TRBV27 and TRBJ1-1; 11 positions match TRBD1. CDR3 nucleotide sequence: TGTGCCAGCAGTGGAGGACAGGGGGCGAATCGTGCTTTCTTT. It encodes CASSGGQGANRAFF.